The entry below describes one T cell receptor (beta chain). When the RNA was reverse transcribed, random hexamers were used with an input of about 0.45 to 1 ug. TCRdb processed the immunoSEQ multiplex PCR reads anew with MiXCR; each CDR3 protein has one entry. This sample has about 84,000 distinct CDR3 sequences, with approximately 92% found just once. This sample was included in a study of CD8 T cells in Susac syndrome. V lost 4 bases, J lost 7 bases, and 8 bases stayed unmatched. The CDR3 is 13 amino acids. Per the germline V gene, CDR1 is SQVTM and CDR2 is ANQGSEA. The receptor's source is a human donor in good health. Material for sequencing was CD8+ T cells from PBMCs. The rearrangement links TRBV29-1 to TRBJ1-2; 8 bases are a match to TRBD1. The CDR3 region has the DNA TGCAGCGTTGGCCAAGACAGGGGCGGTGGCTACACCTTC. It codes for CSVGQDRGGGYTF. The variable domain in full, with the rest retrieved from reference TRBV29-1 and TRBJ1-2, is SAVISQKPSRDICQRGTSLTIQCQVDSQVTMMFWYRQQPGQSLTLIATANQGSEATYESGFVIDKFPISRPNLTFSTLTVSNMSPEDSSIYLCSVGQDRGGGYTFGSGTRLTVV.